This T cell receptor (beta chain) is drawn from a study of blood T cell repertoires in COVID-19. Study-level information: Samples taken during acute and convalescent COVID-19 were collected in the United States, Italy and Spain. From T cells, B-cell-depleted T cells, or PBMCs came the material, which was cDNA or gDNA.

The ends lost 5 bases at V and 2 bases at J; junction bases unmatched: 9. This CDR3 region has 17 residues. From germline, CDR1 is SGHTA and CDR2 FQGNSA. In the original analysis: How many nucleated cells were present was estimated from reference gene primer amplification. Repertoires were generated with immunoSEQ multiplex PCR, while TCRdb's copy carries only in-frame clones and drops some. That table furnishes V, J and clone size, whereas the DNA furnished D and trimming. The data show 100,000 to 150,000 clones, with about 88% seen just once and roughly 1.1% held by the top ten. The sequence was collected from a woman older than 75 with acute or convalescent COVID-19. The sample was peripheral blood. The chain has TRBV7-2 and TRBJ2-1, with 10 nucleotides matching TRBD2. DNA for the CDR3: TGTGCCAGCAGCAACGAAGGACTAGCGGAAACCTACAATGAGCAGTTCTTC. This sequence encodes CASSNEGLAETYNEQFF.